These 22 T cell receptor beta chains were all obtained from the same sample, sequenced in a study of shared clonotypes between healthy human individuals. The data were produced by immunoSEQ multiplex PCR, yet TCRdb's version contains in-frame clones alone and is incomplete. The profile covers 850,000 to 1,100,000 clones, with about 72% appearing a single time and approximately 0.9% taken by the ten largest. The sequencing input was memory CD4+ T cells from PBMCs. Subset specified: CD45RA-negative fraction. The receptor set was obtained from a young man in good health. Some clones in this sample may be carry-over from other donors' samples.

DNA of the CDR3: TGTGCCTGGAGTGCTGGGGCCAACGTCCTGACTTTC. Protein: CAWSAGANVLTF. The chain recombines TRBV30 with TRBJ2-6; the D is unclear. V was cut by 1 base and J by 2 bases, with 0 bases left in between. The germline gives CDR1 GTSNPN, CDR2 SVGIG (reference sequence). This CDR3 has 12 residues.

The J gene is TRBJ2-7, the V gene TRBV7-2; D is unresolved. Per the germline V gene, CDR1 is SGHTA and CDR2 is FQGNSA. The CDR3 is 17 residues long. Trimming cost V 0 bases and J 2 bases, with 17 bases left between them. CDR3 amino acids: CASSLAGLLADPYEQYF. CDR3 DNA sequence: TGTGCCAGCAGCTTAGCCGGTCTTCTGGCAGACCCCTACGAGCAGTACTTC.

The chain combines TRBV6-1 with TRBJ1-1; D gene ambiguous. Germline values: CDR1 MNHNS, CDR2 SASEGT. The CDR3 runs 15 residues. The germline V and J ends were trimmed by 2 bases and 5 bases, with 15 bases remaining between them. For the CDR3, the DNA is TGTGCCAGCAGTGAACACCCCTGGGCCGGAACTGAAGCTTTCTTT. Its protein product is CASSEHPWAGTEAFF.

The chain is built from TRBV7-3 and TRBJ2-7, with D possibly called TRBD1 or TRBD2 (5 bases each). Trimming took off 5 bases at V and 7 bases at J, with 21 bases between the two ends. The CDR3 extends over 15 amino acids. Germline loops: CDR1 SGHTA, CDR2 FQGTGA. The CDR3 DNA is TGTGCCAGCAGCCCCCCAGGTGGGGGAGTGAGGGAGCAGTACTTC. Translating it yields CASSPPGGGVREQYF. The complete variable domain, with remaining parts taken from reference TRBV7-3 and TRBJ2-7, reads GAGVSQTPSNKVTEKGKYVELRCDPISGHTALYWYRQSLGQGPEFLIYFQGTGAADDSGLPNDRFFAVRPEGSVSTLKIQRTERGDSAVYLCASSPPGGGVREQYFGPGTRLTVT.

This rearrangement joins TRBV2 to TRBJ1-3; 8 nucleotides match TRBD1. The CDR3 extends over 15 amino acids. Germline lookup yields CDR1 SNHLY and CDR2 FYNNEI. V shed 6 bases and J 4 bases; nucleotides not matched to a gene: 8. CDR3 nucleotide sequence: TGTGCCAGCAGGGATACAGGGGGAAGCGGAAACACCATATATTTT. This translates into CASRDTGGSGNTIYF.

This clone was observed a few times. The chain links TRBV20-1 to TRBJ1-1, with a possible D match to TRBD1 (5 bases). Germline-derived CDR1 and CDR2 are DFQATT and SNEGSKA (reference sequence). The CDR3 sequence is 11 residues long. V was pared by 4 bases and J by 8 bases, with 11 bases between. This chain's CDR3 is CSATRRTEAFF. The CDR3 DNA follows: TGCAGTGCTACAAGACGGACAGAAGCTTTCTTT.

The chain links TRBV14 to TRBJ2-1; D not certain. With 3 bases removed from V and 4 bases from J, the gap between germline ends came to 7 bases. CDR1 SGHDN and CDR2 FVKESK come from the germline V gene. The CDR3 contains 13 residues. This chain's CDR3 is CASSQGPYNEQFF. CDR3 nucleotide sequence: TGTGCCAGCAGCCAGGGCCCTTACAATGAGCAGTTCTTC.

The chain is built from TRBV7-8 and TRBJ1-5; D is unresolved. CDR1 is SGHVS and CDR2 is FQNEAQ in the germline V gene. The CDR3 has 14 amino acids. V shed 5 bases and J shed 11 bases, with 19 bases lying between them. CDR3 region: CASSPRTPVGTQHF. The CDR3 nucleotides are TGTGCCAGCAGCCCAAGGACCCCCGTGGGGACCCAGCATTTT.

This clone occurred many times. This chain joins TRBV7-2 and TRBJ2-3; 10 nucleotides align to TRBD1. The V gene's germline CDR1 is SGHTA and CDR2 FQGNSA. This CDR3 region has 15 residues. V lost 1 base and J lost 8; bases outside the gene matches: 6. CDR3 DNA sequence: TGTGCCAGCAGCTTAGGGACAGGGGGGTATCGTACGCAGTATTTT. Protein sequence: CASSLGTGGYRTQYF.

The chain combines TRBV28 with TRBJ2-5; TRBD2 might be the D (6 bases). Germline V lookup: CDR1 MDHEN, CDR2 SYDVKM. The CDR3 has 13 amino acids. Trimming took off 3 bases at V and 4 bases at J, with 9 bases between the two ends. The DNA for the CDR3 is TGTGCCAGCAGTTTGGGACTTCGAGAGACCCAGTACTTC. The encoded protein is CASSLGLRETQYF.

J is TRBJ2-1 and V is TRBV28, with 7 bases aligning to TRBD2. The V gene's germline CDR1 is MDHEN and CDR2 SYDVKM. Trimming at V came to 2 bases and at J to 7 bases, leaving 14 bases not matched to a gene. The CDR3 totals 17 residues. The CDR3: CASSLVMGGRGGNEQFF. Here the CDR3 DNA reads TGTGCCAGCAGTTTAGTCATGGGCGGGAGAGGTGGGAATGAGCAGTTCTTC.

The CDR3 sequence is CASSFRDTAYEQYF. The CDR3 nucleotides are TGCGCCAGCAGCTTCCGGGACACAGCCTACGAGCAGTACTTC. V gene TRBV5-1 combines with J gene TRBJ2-7, with a weak D call TRBD1 (6 bases). V lost 2 bases and J 2 bases, leaving 11 bases between the germline ends. The CDR3 totals 14 residues. Germline loops: CDR1 SGHRS, CDR2 YFSETQ.

CDR3 region: CASTLRGLGNQPQHF. CDR3 nucleotide sequence: TGTGCCAGCACCCTAAGGGGGCTGGGAAATCAGCCCCAGCATTTT. The chain recombines TRBV28 with TRBJ1-5, with 7 bases identical to TRBD1. After removal of 7 bases from V and 4 bases from J, the junction contained 10 bases not matched to a gene. CDR1 is MDHEN, CDR2 SYDVKM, per germline. This CDR3 spans 15 amino acids. The entire variable domain, with the rest obtained from reference TRBV28 and TRBJ1-5, is as follows: DVKVTQSSRYLVKRTGEKVFLECVQDMDHENMFWYRQDPGLGLRLIYFSYDVKMKEKGDIPEGYSVSREKKERFSLILESASTNQTSMYLCASTLRGLGNQPQHFGDGTRLSIL.

The chain recombines TRBV29-1 with TRBJ1-1; unclear D gene. Germline CDR1 SQVTM, CDR2 ANQGSEA. This CDR3 is 11 amino acids long. V dropped 1 base and J dropped 4 bases, with 4 bases sitting between them. CDR3 protein: CSVEGGTEAFF. DNA of the CDR3: TGCAGCGTTGAAGGGGGCACTGAAGCTTTCTTT.

The chain uses TRBV5-4 and TRBJ2-7; 7 nucleotides align to TRBD1. Per the germline V gene, CDR1 is SGHNT and CDR2 is YYREEE (reference sequence). The CDR3 length is 16 residues. Trimming at V came to 0 bases and at J to 3 bases, leaving 9 bases not matched to a gene. CDR3 coding DNA: TGTGCCAGCAGCTTGGGGCCGGAGAGGGGGCTCTACGAGCAGTACTTC. It codes for CASSLGPERGLYEQYF.

This clone appeared a single time. The chain links TRBV27 to TRBJ1-2, with D uncertain. CDR1 and CDR2 (germline): MNHEY, SMNVEV (reference sequence). The CDR3 runs to 10 residues. The V and J ends lost 6 bases and 8 bases respectively, with 7 bases between them. DNA of the CDR3: TGTGCCAGCAGAGGTGTCGGCTACACCTTC. This sequence encodes CASRGVGYTF.

Worth noting for this clone: Other DNA sequences within the sample encode an identical CDR3. This chain links TRBV11-3 with TRBJ2-1; D is uncertain. CDR1 and CDR2 (germline): SGHNT, YENEEA. The CDR3 spans 12 residues. The ends were cut back, 3 bases at V and 7 bases at J, with 7 bases in the middle. CDR3 in DNA: TGTGCCAGCAGCTTCGGTGGTAATGAGCAGTTCTTC. Translating gives CASSFGGNEQFF. Full variable domain (missing parts from reference TRBV11-3 and TRBJ2-1): EAGVVQSPRYKIIEKKQPVAFWCNPISGHNTLYWYLQNLGQGPELLIRYENEEAVDDSQLPKDRFSAERLKGVDSTLKIQPAELGDSAVYLCASSFGGNEQFFGPGTRLTVL.

The table lists this clone with a few counts. The rearrangement links TRBV10-3 to TRBJ2-5; no definite D call. This CDR3 comprises 14 residues. Germline CDR1 is ENHRY and CDR2 is SYGVKD. V was cut by 3 bases and J by 0 bases, with 8 bases left in between. The CDR3 loop reads CAISDPPYQETQYF. DNA for the CDR3: TGTGCCATCAGTGACCCGCCGTACCAAGAGACCCAGTACTTC.

The chain carries TRBV30 and TRBJ2-7, with D unclear. The CDR3 consists of 14 residues. The ends were cut back, 1 base at V and 7 bases at J, with 17 bases in the middle. The germline V gene has CDR1 GTSNPN and CDR2 SVGIG (reference sequence). CDR3 sequence reads: CAWSAGPAPGEQYF. The CDR3 DNA reads TGTGCCTGGAGTGCCGGACCAGCTCCTGGAGAGCAGTACTTC.

Ten or more counts support this clone. The chain joins TRBV11-2 to TRBJ2-3; weak D call: TRBD2 (6 bases). V was pared by 5 bases and J by 0 bases, with 12 bases between. This CDR3 region has 15 residues. From germline, CDR1 is SGHAT and CDR2 FQNNGV. The CDR3 reads CASSPDGGSTDTQYF. CDR3 DNA sequence: TGTGCCAGCAGCCCCGATGGGGGGAGCACAGATACGCAGTATTTT.

The chain combines TRBV13 with TRBJ1-2; D remains unclear. V was cut by 5 bases and J by 8 bases, with 15 bases left in between. CDR1 is PRHDT, CDR2 FYEKMQ, per germline (reference sequence). The CDR3 consists of 13 residues. The DNA for the CDR3 is TGTGCCAGCAGCCTGCGGCAGGATGGGGGCTACACCTTC. Amino acids: CASSLRQDGGYTF.

DNA of the CDR3: TGCGCCAGCAGCCAAGTAGGGGGAGAGTCCCACAATGAGCAGTTCTTC. This sequence encodes CASSQVGGESHNEQFF. The J gene is TRBJ2-1, the V gene TRBV4-3; D possibly corresponds to TRBD1 (6 bases). Trimming took off 1 base at V and 5 bases at J, with 15 bases between the two ends. The CDR3 extends over 16 amino acids. Germline CDR1 and CDR2: LGHNA and YSLEER.